These 30 T cell receptor beta chains originate from one sample sequenced in a study of identical twins. Each CDR3 protein gets one entry after TCRdb re-called the 5' RACE reads with MiXCR. The repertoire holds approximately 1.8 million distinct CDR3 sequences, with roughly a third as singletons. Sequencing was performed on cord blood. Receptors were obtained from a newborn girl in good health.

The V and J genes are TRBV12-3 or TRBV12-4 and TRBJ1-6; D gene uncertain. V was pared by 4 bases and J by 2 bases, with 15 bases between. This CDR3 comprises 17 residues. The CDR3 DNA is TGTGCCAGCAGTTCCGATAGAGGGTTTCCCTATAATTCACCCCTCCACTTT. Translated, it gives CASSSDRGFPYNSPLHF.

This clonotype has a handful of counts. The rearrangement joins TRBV19 to TRBJ2-7; 7 nucleotides line up with TRBD1. Trimming removed 5 bases from V and 2 bases from J; junction bases left unmatched: 6. This CDR3 contains 14 residues. Germline V gene lookup returns CDR1 LNHDA and CDR2 SQIVND (reference sequence). The CDR3 bases are TGTGCCAGTAGTGGACAGGAGAGTACCTACGAGCAGTACTTC. Amino acids: CASSGQESTYEQYF.

This clonotype was recorded a few times. The chain recombines TRBV5-1 with TRBJ1-2; TRBD1 might be the D (6 bases). The CDR3 length is 13 residues. Per the germline V gene, CDR1 is SGHRS and CDR2 is YFSETQ. V shed 6 bases and J shed 3 bases, with 12 bases lying between them. CDR3 nucleotides: TGCGCCAGCACCAATCAGGGGTACTATGGCTACACCTTC. Its translation: CASTNQGYYGYTF. Based on the CDR3 plus reference TRBV5-1 and TRBJ1-2, the full variable domain is KAGVTQTPRYLIKTRGQQVTLSCSPISGHRSVSWYQQTPGQGLQFLFEYFSETQRNKGNFPGRFSGRQFSNSRSEMNVSTLELGDSALYLCASTNQGYYGYTFGSGTRLTVV.

This clonotype was counted only a few times. This sequence joins TRBV21-1 and TRBJ1-2; TRBD1 was called by the table and not checked on the DNA. TRBV21-1 is recorded as a pseudogene. CDR3 size: 15 residues. CDR3 protein: CASRDRQDPGYGYTF. The CDR3 DNA sequence: TGTGCCAGCAGGGACAGACAGGACCCTGGCTATGGCTACACCTTC.

This clonotype showed up many times. The chain joins TRBV28 to TRBJ1-2; possible D gene TRBD1, 6 bases. CDR1 is MDHEN, CDR2 SYDVKM, per germline. This CDR3 has 14 residues. The germline V and J ends were trimmed by 4 bases and 6 bases, with 15 bases remaining between them. The CDR3 DNA sequence: TGTGCCAGCAGTTCAAGGGGGAGAGTCAATGGCTACACCTTC. As protein: CASSSRGRVNGYTF.

This clonotype was observed a single time. An end of the junction differs from the germline gene, which may be a read error. DNA of the CDR3: TGTGCCGGCAGTTCCGACAAACAGGTCCTTTACAATGAGCAGTTCTTC. It codes for CAGSSDKQVLYNEQFF. J is TRBJ2-1 and V is TRBV6-2 or TRBV6-3, with D perhaps TRBD1 (5 bases). Germline assignment: CDR1 MNHEY and CDR2 SVGEGT. The CDR3 totals 16 residues.

The J gene is TRBJ2-1, the V gene TRBV12-3 or TRBV12-4; 9 nucleotides line up with TRBD2. The length of the CDR3 is 16 residues. Trimming took 0 bases from V and 8 from J; bases not matched to a gene: 8. CDR3 coding DNA: TGTGCCAGCAGTTTAGCGGGGCGGGGGGGCGACGATGAGCAGTTCTTC. Encoded protein: CASSLAGRGGDDEQFF.

This clonotype was counted a few times. The chain combines TRBV2 with TRBJ1-2, with 8 bases lining up with TRBD1. The CDR3 is 13 residues long. The germline V gene encodes CDR1 SNHLY and CDR2 FYNNEI. Unmatched junction bases numbered 6, after V lost 7 bases and J lost 5 bases. In DNA form, the CDR3 reads TGTGCCAGCACAGCAGGGGGCACTTATGGCTACACCTTC. Its protein product is CASTAGGTYGYTF. Full variable domain (remainder filled in from reference TRBV2 and TRBJ1-2): EPEVTQTPSHQVTQMGQEVILRCVPISNHLYFYWYRQILGQKVEFLVSFYNNEISEKSEIFDDQFSVERPDGSNFTLKIRSTKLEDSAMYFCASTAGGTYGYTFGSGTRLTVV.

This rearrangement joins TRBV2 to TRBJ2-5; D is undetermined. The CDR3 consists of 17 residues. Trimming shortened V by 2 bases and J by 5 bases, and 21 bases separated the two germline ends. The V gene's germline CDR1 is SNHLY and CDR2 FYNNEI. CDR3 nucleotide sequence: TGTGCCAGCAGTGAAATTGTGCAGGCTTCCCGAGCGGAGACCCAGTACTTC. Its translation: CASSEIVQASRAETQYF. The entire variable domain, with the rest obtained from reference TRBV2 and TRBJ2-5, is as follows: EPEVTQTPSHQVTQMGQEVILRCVPISNHLYFYWYRQILGQKVEFLVSFYNNEISEKSEIFDDQFSVERPDGSNFTLKIRSTKLEDSAMYFCASSEIVQASRAETQYFGPGTRLLVL.

This clonotype showed up just a few times. The junction shows a germline mismatch at one end, possibly a read error. This rearrangement joins TRBV27 to TRBJ2-1; weak D call: TRBD2 (7 bases). The CDR3 totals 16 residues. Per germline, CDR1 MNHEY and CDR2 SMNVEV (reference sequence). The CDR3 is CASTLRGDYSYNEQFF. In DNA, the CDR3 is TGTGCCAGCACTTTAAGGGGGGACTATTCCTACAATGAGCAGTTCTTC.

This clonotype was counted only a few times. The rearrangement uses TRBV4-2 and TRBJ1-1, with 11 bases that match TRBD1. With V trimmed by 0 bases and J by 4 bases, 1 base remained unmatched. CDR1 and CDR2 (germline): LGHNA, YNFKEQ. CDR3 size: 15 residues. In DNA form, the CDR3 reads TGTGCCAGCAGCCAAGAGGGACAGGGGGGCACTGAAGCTTTCTTT. Its translation is CASSQEGQGGTEAFF.

J is TRBJ2-4 and V is TRBV15; D may be TRBD1 (6 bases). V gave up 4 bases and J gave up 0 bases, with 13 bases separating them. Germline loops: CDR1 LNHNV, CDR2 YYDKDF (reference sequence). CDR3 length: 16 residues. CDR3 sequence reads: CATSIPRGLAKNIQYF. CDR3 in DNA: TGTGCCACCAGCATTCCCAGGGGTCTAGCCAAAAACATTCAGTACTTC.

V gene TRBV2 combines with J gene TRBJ2-7; D gene unclear. Trimming took off 3 bases at V and 2 bases at J, with 11 bases between the two ends. This CDR3 is built from 14 residues. From germline, CDR1 is SNHLY and CDR2 FYNNEI. CDR3 DNA: TGTGCCAGCAGTGAGTTTAGGAACACCTACGAGCAGTACTTC. Encoded protein: CASSEFRNTYEQYF.

This clonotype was counted only a few times. The V and J genes are TRBV10-2 and TRBJ1-1; D might be TRBD1 (5 bases). This CDR3 has 14 residues. V shed 5 bases and J shed 4 bases, with 14 bases lying between them. The germline CDR1 and CDR2 sequences are WSHSY and SAAADI. CDR3 coding DNA: TGCGCCAGCAGTATGGCTGGGGGGGGCACTGAAGCTTTCTTT. Residues: CASSMAGGGTEAFF.

As concerns this clonotype: The junction differs from germline at one of its ends, possibly a read error. This chain connects TRBV4-1 to TRBJ1-1; D is ambiguous. In germline, CDR1 is MGHRA, CDR2 YSYEKL. This CDR3 contains 14 residues. DNA for the CDR3: TGCGCCAGCATCCAAAAGGCCATGAACACTGAAGCTTTCTTT. Its translation: CASIQKAMNTEAFF.

This sequence joins TRBV4-2 and TRBJ2-7; no reliable D call. Germline V lookup: CDR1 LGHNA, CDR2 YNFKEQ. V gave up 2 bases and J gave up 0 bases, with 8 bases separating them. CDR3 length: 14 residues. CDR3 in DNA: TGTGCCAGCAGCCAAAGACTTTCCTCCTACGAGCAGTACTTC. Amino acid sequence: CASSQRLSSYEQYF.

This clonotype showed up just a few times. This rearrangement joins TRBV18 to TRBJ1-6, with TRBD1 matching 9 bases. CDR1 and CDR2 (germline): KGHSH, LQKENI. V was pared by 3 bases and J by 0 bases, with 3 bases of the junction left unmatched. This CDR3 comprises 17 residues. CDR3 sequence: CASSPGQGSSYNSPLHF. CDR3 coding DNA: TGTGCCAGCTCACCGGGACAGGGTAGCTCCTATAATTCACCCCTCCACTTT. The whole variable domain, filled in from reference TRBV18 and TRBJ1-6, reads NAGVMQNPRHLVRRRGQEARLRCSPMKGHSHVYWYRQLPEEGLKFMVYLQKENIIDESGMPKERFSAEFPKEGPSILRIQQVVRGDSAAYFCASSPGQGSSYNSPLHFGNGTRLTVT.

Details on this clonotype: An end of the junction does not agree with germline; a read error may underlie this. The rearrangement uses TRBV12-3 or TRBV12-4 and TRBJ2-3; TRBD1 agrees at 7 bases. This CDR3 is 13 amino acids long. CDR3 residues: CASSYRGADMQYF. Written as DNA, the CDR3 is TGTGCCAGCAGCTACAGGGGCGCAGATATGCAGTATTTT.

This sequence joins TRBV20-1 and TRBJ1-1, with a possible D match to TRBD1 (6 bases). Germline V CDR1 and CDR2: DFQATT, SNEGSKA (reference sequence). V gave up 5 bases and J gave up 3 bases, with 13 bases separating them. The CDR3 is made up of 13 amino acids. CDR3 amino acids: CSASTGAYTEAFF. The CDR3 DNA is TGCAGTGCTTCGACAGGAGCTTACACTGAAGCTTTCTTT.

In DNA form, the CDR3 reads TGTGCCAGCAGTTTTTCGACGGCGACAGATACGCAGTATTTT. It encodes CASSFSTATDTQYF. The chain employs TRBV27 and TRBJ2-3; D gene uncertain. Trimming stripped 3 bases from V and 3 bases from J, with 10 bases between. CDR1 and CDR2 (germline): MNHEY, SMNVEV (reference sequence). This CDR3 is 14 amino acids long.

CDR3 nucleotide sequence: TGTGCCAGCAGCTTAGTAGCGGGAGGGCCCAATACGCAGTATTTT. It codes for CASSLVAGGPNTQYF. The chain uses TRBV7-2 and TRBJ2-3; 11 bases agree with TRBD2. The CDR3 consists of 15 residues. Per germline, CDR1 SGHTA and CDR2 FQGNSA. The V gene end was trimmed by 1 base and the J gene end by 7 bases; junction bases not matched to a gene: 4.

V and J are TRBV6-5 and TRBJ2-7, with 7 bases matching TRBD1. Germline V gene lookup returns CDR1 MNHEY and CDR2 SVGAGI. This CDR3 is built from 17 residues. V shed 4 bases, J shed 2 bases, and the junction held 14 bases outside the gene matches. This chain's CDR3 is CASSCYRLTGNTYEQYF. CDR3 nucleotide sequence: TGTGCCAGCAGTTGCTATAGGTTGACAGGGAACACCTACGAGCAGTACTTC.

There are many counts of this clonotype. The gene calls are TRBV3-1 and TRBJ2-6, with D hard to call. Trimming pared 4 bases from V and 2 bases from J, leaving 6 bases between. The CDR3 totals 14 residues. Germline CDR1 LGHDT, CDR2 YNNKEL (reference sequence). CDR3 protein: CASSPGPGANVLTF. Written as DNA, the CDR3 is TGTGCCAGCAGCCCTGGACCTGGGGCCAACGTCCTGACTTTC.

A few counts support this clonotype. This chain uses TRBV5-1 with TRBJ2-1; the match to TRBD2 covers 9 bases. J lost 4 bases, V lost 0 bases, and 5 bases had no gene match. This CDR3 region has 16 residues. Germline V gene lookup returns CDR1 SGHRS and CDR2 YFSETQ. Here the CDR3 reads CASSLVGGGAYNEQFF. The CDR3 nucleotides are TGCGCCAGCAGCTTGGTAGGCGGGGGGGCGTACAATGAGCAGTTCTTC.

The chain carries TRBV29-1 and TRBJ2-1; the D is unclear. Germline CDR1 SQVTM, CDR2 ANQGSEA. The CDR3 is 11 amino acids. With 1 base removed from V and 10 bases from J, the gap between germline ends came to 8 bases. CDR3: CSVEVRWEQFF. CDR3 coding DNA: TGCAGCGTTGAAGTCAGGTGGGAGCAGTTCTTC.

V and J are TRBV5-8 and TRBJ2-2, with TRBD2 matching 12 bases. V lost 4 bases and J lost 7; bases outside the gene matches: 8. This CDR3 contains 16 residues. Germline assignment: CDR1 SGHTS and CDR2 YDEGEE. The CDR3 loop reads CASSRRLAGVIGELFF. The CDR3 DNA reads TGTGCCAGCAGCCGCCGACTAGCGGGAGTAATCGGGGAGCTGTTTTTT.

This clonotype was observed a handful of times. This rearrangement joins TRBV12-3 or TRBV12-4 to TRBJ1-1; TRBD1 matches at 10 bases. The junction had 10 bases not matched to a gene; V was cut back by 4 bases and J by 5 bases. This CDR3 is 16 amino acids long. In DNA form, the CDR3 reads TGTGCCAGCAGTTACAGGACAGGGGGGATACTTACTGAAGCTTTCTTT. Translation: CASSYRTGGILTEAFF.

CDR3 loop: CAISELGTAANEQYF. Here the CDR3 DNA reads TGTGCCATCAGTGAATTAGGGACAGCTGCTAACGAGCAGTACTTC. V and J are TRBV10-3 and TRBJ2-7, with TRBD1 matching over 7 bases. The germline V gene has CDR1 ENHRY and CDR2 SYGVKD. The CDR3 has 15 amino acids. V trimming: 3 bases; J trimming: 5 bases; junction bases outside the gene matches: 10.

The chain has TRBV28 and TRBJ2-2, with a weak D call TRBD1 (5 bases). CDR3 size: 12 residues. Looked up from germline, CDR1 is MDHEN and CDR2 is SYDVKM. The ends were cut back, 7 bases at V and 9 bases at J, with 12 bases in the middle. DNA of the CDR3: TGTGCCAGCATTCAGGGCTACAGGGAGCTGTTTTTT. The encoded protein is CASIQGYRELFF. Filled out from reference TRBV28 and TRBJ2-2, the complete variable domain reads DVKVTQSSRYLVKRTGEKVFLECVQDMDHENMFWYRQDPGLGLRLIYFSYDVKMKEKGDIPEGYSVSREKKERFSLILESASTNQTSMYLCASIQGYRELFFGEGSRLTVL.

This clonotype was found a few times. V is TRBV7-2 and J is TRBJ2-3; 7 positions match TRBD2. This CDR3 is built from 15 residues. V gave up 5 bases and J gave up 0 bases; unmatched junction bases: 5. CDR1 is SGHTA, CDR2 FQGNSA, per germline. This CDR3 is CASSPWEGSTDTQYF. CDR3 nucleotide sequence: TGTGCCAGCAGCCCGTGGGAGGGAAGCACAGATACGCAGTATTTT.